The entry below describes one TCR beta chain. Its antigen is still unknown. V gave up 4 bases and J gave up 3 bases; unmatched junction bases: 14. The germline gives CDR1 SGHNT, CDR2 YYREEE (reference sequence). The CDR3 totals 17 residues. Profiling relied on immunoSEQ multiplex PCR, and the TCRdb table lists in-frame clones only, not all of them. The sample includes around 10,000 clones, approximately 85% seen only once; the top ten take almost 40%. The record originates from a study of OX40 agonist ivuxolimab in advanced cancers. Study as a whole: Treatment received earlier with anti-PD-1, anti-PD-L1 or anti-CTLA-4 agents was allowed, and around 36% had some. Study observations and caveats: Averaged across samples, CD8+ T cells carried more expanded clones than CD4+ did. Partial responders at 0.1-3.0 mg/kg showed near-lowest clonal expansion. In the expanded peripheral T cells, antigen specificity was never determined.

Specimen: CD4+ or CD8+ T cells sorted from blood, collected in a trial of the OX40 agonist ivuxolimab. This chain uses TRBV5-4 with TRBJ2-7; 9 positions agree with TRBD2. This TCR derives from an adult with an advanced solid tumor such as melanoma, head and neck, liver or kidney cancer. For the CDR3, the DNA is TGTGCCAGCAGCCCTTCCCCCAGCGGGGGGCTCTTCTACGAGCAGTACTTC. Translating it yields CASSPSPSGGLFYEQYF.